This T cell receptor (beta chain) was captured by sequencing in a study of shared clonotypes between healthy human individuals (dated by TCRdb to 2020 to 2021). Broadly, across the study: A couple of women and a few men aged 18 to 49 years were included in the cohort. For each donor, CD4 naive and CD4 memory were each given three plates, CD8 naive was given two plates, and CD8 memory was given one plate. To estimate repertoire size and how much clonotypes are shared between individuals, the study performed deep sequencing of blood TCR repertoires from roughly five healthy adults. To increase sequencing depth and limit assay-specific biases, TCR repertoire library preparation and sequencing were carried out by different laboratories using diverse techniques. Per donor, leukapheresis produced somewhere between about 0.94 and 8.9 billion PBMCs.

Trimming costs V 4 bases and J 11 bases, and their ends lie 11 bases apart. The CDR3 sequence holds 11 residues, the cysteine and phenylalanine included. Only the CDR3 portion is preserved as DNA: 33 bases, with reading frame beginning at the first base. The germline V gene encodes CDR1 SGDLS and CDR2 YYNGEE. TCR CDR3 regions were amplified from genomic DNA by multiplex PCR using the deep immunoSEQ assay. Genomic DNA extracted from each cell subset was distributed evenly over all wells of several immunoSEQ 96-well plates, and each plate served as one replicate. For sorted subsets, each replicate PCR was loaded with about 200 ng genomic DNA, equivalent to 25,000 to 30,000 T cell genomes. The purified libraries were quantified using a Qubit 3.0 fluorometer, sized with a Bioanalyzer 2100, and then quantified again using the KAPA Library Quantification kit. Every immunoSEQ 96-well plate was sequenced on a separate single-read 150-cycle Illumina NextSeq 550 flow cell. Concerning the study's data processing: The immunoSEQ output contained only junctional sequences without quality scores, so filtering could not match that applied to full-length reads. Sequences were annotated with PyIR, a Python wrapper for IgBLAST v1.9, and V/J genes and CDR3 were assigned using IMGT germline references. Reads were removed for weak V/J assignments (E-value above 1e-6), missing CDR3, stop codons, out-of-frame junctions, or ambiguous translated residues. V3J clonotypes were defined as sequences sharing an identical inferred V gene, J gene, and CDR3 amino acid sequence. Percentage overlap between repertoires was calculated by dividing the number of shared unique clonotypes by the size of the smaller repertoire. Richness of each repertoire was evaluated using RTK rarefaction, the Chao1 estimator, and Recon v2.1 estimates of unobserved clonotypes. OLGA was used to compute generation probabilities for all TCRbeta clonotypes that the gDNA method yielded from a handful of donors. Entries here come from immuneACCESS through TCRdb and include only in-frame sequences with V and J called. Some clones fail to appear in such tables; in the studies checked, an unresolved V gene covers under half of the shortfall, and the cause of the remainder is unknown. V and J calls and clone size are as listed in that table; D and trimming were resolved from the DNA. For this sample there are some 2.1 million clones; about 95% appear just once. Of the sample, roughly 1% falls within the top ten clones.

CD8 naive samples were CD45RO-negative cells positively selected for CCR7, giving a CD45RA+CCR7+ population that excluded TemRA cells. Healthy HIV-negative adults with no recently reported acute infections or vaccinations were included as donors. All donors were Caucasian adults living in Nashville, Tennessee, USA. Blood was collected by leukapheresis, and PBMCs were isolated by Ficoll-Histopaque density gradient centrifugation and then cryopreserved in liquid nitrogen vapor phase. Analytical flow cytometry was used to check the purity and quantity of every magnetically sorted T cell population. Genomic DNA was isolated from each sorted fraction and quantified by UV absorbance on a Nanodrop 2000c. What the research found in general, with its limitations: Estimated clonotype richness was generally larger for naive than for memory subsets. Because the study included only a small number of donors, the genetic and exposure-history diversity represented was limited. Compared with non-shared clonotypes, the clonotypes found in all four sorted-subset donors had higher generation probabilities. Pairwise subsampling indicated that sequencing depth was expected to affect the degree of clonotype sharing among donors. Rarefaction of sorted-subset datasets indicated incomplete sequencing despite the large sequencing depth. Sampling was restricted to blood, and TCR repertoires in tissues likely differ from the TCR repertoires found in blood. Roughly 5% of naive CD4, approximately 3.7% of naive CD8, around 2.3% of memory CD4, and more than 0.35% of memory CD8 clonotypes were shared across several donors.

In the case of this clone: The target of this receptor is not known. Base qualities are not at hand, and no much larger clone is one base apart.

The sequence was obtained from a man aged 18 to 29 in good health. The material sequenced was naive CD8+ T cells sorted from blood. The cell subset or site label on this specimen signifies: CD45RA+CCR7+. The V and J genes are TRBV9 and TRBJ2-3, with TRBD1 as a weak D call on 5 bases. Here the CDR3 is given as CASSTGALQYF. DNA sequence: TGTGCCAGCAGCACAGGCGCTTTGCAGTATTTT.